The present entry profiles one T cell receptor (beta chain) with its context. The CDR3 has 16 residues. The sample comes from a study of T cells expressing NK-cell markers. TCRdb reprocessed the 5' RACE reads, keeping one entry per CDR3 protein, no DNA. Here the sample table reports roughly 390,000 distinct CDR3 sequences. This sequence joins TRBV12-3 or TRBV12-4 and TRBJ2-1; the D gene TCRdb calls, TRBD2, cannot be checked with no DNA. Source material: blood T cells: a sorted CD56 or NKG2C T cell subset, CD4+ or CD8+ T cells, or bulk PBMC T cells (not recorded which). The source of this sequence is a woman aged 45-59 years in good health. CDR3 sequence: CATASTGTSAVNEQFF.